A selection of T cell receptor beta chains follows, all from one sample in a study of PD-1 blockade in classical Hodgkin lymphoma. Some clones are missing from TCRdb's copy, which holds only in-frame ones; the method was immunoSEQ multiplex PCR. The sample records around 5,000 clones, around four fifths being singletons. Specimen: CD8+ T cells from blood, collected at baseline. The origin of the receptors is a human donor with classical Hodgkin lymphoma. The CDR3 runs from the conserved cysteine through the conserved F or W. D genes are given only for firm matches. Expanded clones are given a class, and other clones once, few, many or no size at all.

cdr3_nt: TGTGCCAGCGTAGGGGACTCTGGAAACACCATATATTTT
cdr3_aa: CASVGDSGNTIYF
v_call: TRBV25-1
d_call: -
clone_size: -
j_call: TRBJ1-3

cdr3_nt: TGTGCCAGCACCTCAGGTCGGATGTTTGTCGGGGAGCTGTTTTTT
cdr3_aa: CASTSGRMFVGELFF
v_call: TRBV6-5
d_call: -
clone_size: -
j_call: TRBJ2-2

cdr3_nt: TGTGCCAGCAGCGACTCCAAGACAGGGTCGGGGTTCAACATTCAGTACTTC
cdr3_aa: CASSDSKTGSGFNIQYF
v_call: TRBV9
d_call: TRBD1
clone_size: -
j_call: TRBJ2-4

cdr3_nt: TGCAGCGTTGAAGAGAGCAGGTCGTCCTACGAGCAGTACTTC
cdr3_aa: CSVEESRSSYEQYF
v_call: TRBV29-1
d_call: -
clone_size: few
j_call: TRBJ2-7

cdr3_nt: TGTGCCAGCAGCCCTGGACTCTTTTATCAGCCCCAGCATTTT
cdr3_aa: CASSPGLFYQPQHF
v_call: TRBV28
d_call: -
clone_size: -
j_call: TRBJ1-5

cdr3_nt: TGTGCCAGCAGCGTAGTTCTGGGGGAGACCCAGTACTTC
cdr3_aa: CASSVVLGETQYF
v_call: TRBV9
d_call: -
clone_size: once
j_call: TRBJ2-5

cdr3_nt: TGTGCCAGCAGCGAAAGACGGACAATGAACACTGAAGCTTTCTTT
cdr3_aa: CASSERRTMNTEAFF
v_call: TRBV2
d_call: -
clone_size: -
j_call: TRBJ1-1

cdr3_nt: TGTGCCAGTACCTTGGCAGCCGCGACTAGTCTTGGAGATACGCAGTATTTT
cdr3_aa: CASTLAAATSLGDTQYF
v_call: TRBV19
d_call: -
clone_size: -
j_call: TRBJ2-3

cdr3_nt: TGTGCCAGCAGTAAGAGACTAGCGGGGGCTTTAGACAATGAGCAGTTCTTC
cdr3_aa: CASSKRLAGALDNEQFF
v_call: TRBV2
d_call: TRBD2
clone_size: -
j_call: TRBJ2-1

cdr3_nt: TGTGCCAGCAGCCCTGAACTAGGCGGTTCACCCCTCCACTTT
cdr3_aa: CASSPELGGSPLHF
v_call: TRBV6-5
d_call: -
clone_size: once
j_call: TRBJ1-6

cdr3_nt: TGTGCCAGCTCACCAGTTCCATCGGGACAGGGGATGAATGAGCAGTACTTC
cdr3_aa: CASSPVPSGQGMNEQYF
v_call: TRBV18
d_call: TRBD1
clone_size: -
j_call: TRBJ2-7

cdr3_nt: TGTGCCAGCAGTGTCGAAAGGGGGGCCGGTTATAATTCACCCCTCCACTTT
cdr3_aa: CASSVERGAGYNSPLHF
v_call: TRBV2
d_call: -
clone_size: once
j_call: TRBJ1-6

cdr3_nt: TGCGCCAGCAGCCAAGAAGGTCCAGGGGTGGCGACAGATACGCAGTATTTT
cdr3_aa: CASSQEGPGVATDTQYF
v_call: TRBV4-3
d_call: -
clone_size: -
j_call: TRBJ2-3

cdr3_nt: TGCGCCAGCAGCTTGGGACAGGGGGGCTACAATGAGCAGTTCTTC
cdr3_aa: CASSLGQGGYNEQFF
v_call: TRBV5-1
d_call: TRBD1
clone_size: -
j_call: TRBJ2-1

cdr3_nt: TGTGCCAGCAGACCCTCCGGGAGCCATCAGCCCCAGCATTTT
cdr3_aa: CASRPSGSHQPQHF
v_call: TRBV28
d_call: -
clone_size: -
j_call: TRBJ1-5

cdr3_nt: TGCGCCAGCAGTGACCGGGGCTCCTACGAGCAGTACTTC
cdr3_aa: CASSDRGSYEQYF
v_call: TRBV10-2
d_call: -
clone_size: -
j_call: TRBJ2-7

cdr3_nt: TGTGCCAGCAGCGCCGAATGGGGCAGGGGGACGCGGGAGAGCTCCTACAATGAGCAGTTCTTC
cdr3_aa: CASSAEWGRGTRESSYNEQFF
v_call: TRBV9
d_call: -
clone_size: -
j_call: TRBJ2-1

cdr3_nt: TGTGCCAGCAGCTTAACCGGGGGGATGAACACTGAAGCTTTCTTT
cdr3_aa: CASSLTGGMNTEAFF
v_call: TRBV7-3
d_call: -
clone_size: -
j_call: TRBJ1-1

cdr3_nt: TGTGCCAGCAGCTCGCCAGAATACAATGAGCAGTTCTTC
cdr3_aa: CASSSPEYNEQFF
v_call: TRBV7-9
d_call: -
clone_size: -
j_call: TRBJ2-1

cdr3_nt: TGTGCCAGTAGTATAGATCCCCCGACAGGGGCGATTTACCTGTACAATGAGCAGTTCTTC
cdr3_aa: CASSIDPPTGAIYLYNEQFF
v_call: TRBV19
d_call: TRBD1
clone_size: -
j_call: TRBJ2-1

cdr3_nt: TGTGCCAGCAGCTTAAAAGGCAGGGTCAGCAATCAGCCCCAGCATTTT
cdr3_aa: CASSLKGRVSNQPQHF
v_call: TRBV7-2
d_call: -
clone_size: -
j_call: TRBJ1-5

cdr3_nt: TGTGCCAGCAGCGGGGGACAGGGGTTGTACGAGCAGTACTTC
cdr3_aa: CASSGGQGLYEQYF
v_call: TRBV9
d_call: TRBD1
clone_size: -
j_call: TRBJ2-7